The 10 T cell receptor beta chains presented below share a single source sample, sequenced in a study of T cells after yellow fever vaccination. TCRdb re-derived calls from the 5' RACE reads in MiXCR, one entry per CDR3 protein. The table has 300,000 or so distinct CDR3 sequences, about 4% seen once. The sequenced sample was PBMCs, obtained 5 days after the yellow fever booster vaccination. The receptors come from a young man who received the YFV17D yellow fever vaccine.

This chain connects TRBV20-1 to TRBJ2-7; D is undetermined. Between the trimmed V and J ends, which lost 2 bases and 1 base, there was a span of 9 bases. CDR1 and CDR2 (germline): DFQATT, SNEGSKA (reference sequence). This CDR3 contains 13 residues. In nucleotides, the CDR3 is TGCAGTGCTAGAAATGTCGGTTCCTACGAGCAGTACGTC. It specifies CSARNVGSYEQYV.

This clonotype has ten or more counts. The J gene is TRBJ2-4, the V gene TRBV7-2; 7 bases match TRBD2. CDR1 and CDR2 (germline): SGHTA, FQGNSA. The CDR3 is 14 residues long. The J segment lost 6 bases and the V segment lost 5 bases, leaving 7 bases of the junction unmatched. The CDR3, as DNA: TGTGCCAGCAGCCCACAAACGGGGGGAAACATTCAGTACTTC. It codes for CASSPQTGGNIQYF. The complete variable domain, with remaining parts taken from reference TRBV7-2 and TRBJ2-4, reads GAGVSQSPSNKVTEKGKDVELRCDPISGHTALYWYRQSLGQGLEFLIYFQGNSAPDKSGLPSDRFSAERTGGSVSTLTIQRTQQEDSAVYLCASSPQTGGNIQYFGAGTRLSVL.

The rearrangement links TRBV2 to TRBJ2-7; tentative D call: TRBD2 (5 bases). This CDR3 is built from 14 residues. Trimming cost V 5 bases and J 2 bases, with 13 bases left between them. Per germline, CDR1 SNHLY and CDR2 FYNNEI. CDR3 sequence reads: CASSLRRDAYEQYV. The CDR3 DNA reads TGTGCCAGCAGTCTCCGTCGGGATGCCTACGAGCAGTACGTC.

There are a few counts of this clonotype. V usage is TRBV27 and J usage is TRBJ2-5; TRBD2 is a possible D gene (5 bases). Looked up from germline, CDR1 is MNHEY and CDR2 is SMNVEV (reference sequence). This CDR3 has 15 residues. Deletions cut 3 bases from V and 0 bases from J, with 11 bases between. CDR3 amino acids: CASSFSADHQETQYF. The CDR3 bases are TGTGCCAGCAGTTTTAGCGCGGACCACCAAGAGACCCAGTACTTC.

In its sample, this clonotype was seen many times. This chain links TRBV12-5 with TRBJ1-1, with a weak D call TRBD1 (6 bases). CDR3 size: 17 residues. Trimming cost V 0 bases and J 0 bases, with 14 bases left between them. From germline, CDR1 is LGHNT and CDR2 FRNRAP. The chain's CDR3 is CASGLVLIQGMNTEAFF. DNA of the CDR3: TGTGCTAGTGGTTTGGTACTTATCCAGGGGATGAACACTGAAGCTTTCTTT.

This sequence joins TRBV5-6 and TRBJ2-3; D perhaps matches TRBD1 (6 bases). V gave up 4 bases and J gave up 4 bases, with 13 bases separating them. This CDR3 is built from 14 residues. Germline CDR1 reads SGHDT; CDR2 reads YYEEEE. CDR3 loop: CASSMNRDPDTQYF. CDR3 nucleotides: TGTGCCAGCAGCATGAACAGGGACCCAGATACGCAGTATTTT.

This chain links TRBV19 with TRBJ2-7, with 7 bases identical to TRBD1. CDR3 size: 15 residues. With 5 bases clipped from V and 2 bases from J, the junction kept 9 bases outside the gene matches. Germline lookup yields CDR1 LNHDA and CDR2 SQIVND (reference sequence). DNA of the CDR3: TGTGCCAGTAGTCCCCTCTGGGACAGCGCCTACGAGCAGTACTTC. Translated: CASSPLWDSAYEQYF.

This clonotype was detected only a few times. The chain has TRBV4-3 and TRBJ1-5; D not resolved. The CDR3 length is 14 residues. With 0 bases removed from V and 4 bases from J, the gap between germline ends came to 7 bases. From germline, CDR1 is LGHNA and CDR2 YSLEER. DNA of the CDR3: TGCGCCAGCAGCCAAGATTCAGCGAATCAGCCCCAGCATTTT. Translation: CASSQDSANQPQHF.

The table lists this clonotype with many counts. CDR3 protein: CASSPSGTTHTGELFF. The CDR3 DNA is TGTGCCAGCAGCCCCTCCGGGACCACCCACACCGGGGAGCTGTTTTTT. The V call is TRBV4-2, the J call TRBJ2-2; D tentatively fits TRBD1 or TRBD2 (5 bases each). The ends were cut back, 4 bases at V and 3 bases at J, with 15 bases in the middle. From germline, CDR1 is LGHNA and CDR2 YNFKEQ. The CDR3 spans 16 residues.

This clonotype occurred a few times. The V call is TRBV7-2, the J call TRBJ2-2, with D perhaps assigned TRBD1 or TRBD2 (6 bases each). Germline values: CDR1 SGHTA, CDR2 FQGNSA. This CDR3 comprises 17 residues. Trimming removed 5 bases from V and 3 bases from J, with 19 bases in between. Here the CDR3 reads CASSPSLGGADTGELFF. As DNA, the CDR3 is TGTGCCAGCAGCCCCTCCTTGGGGGGCGCGGACACCGGGGAGCTGTTTTTT.